This T cell receptor beta chain emerged from a study of T cell changes during pregnancy in multiple sclerosis. This clone was picked up one time. The repertoire was sequenced with immunoSEQ multiplex PCR; TCRdb's copy has only in-frame clones and lacks some. This table holds about 55,000 clones, roughly 94% found once. The source of this sequence is a female donor with multiple sclerosis, enrolled in a pregnancy study. Sequencing used CD8+ T cells from peripheral blood mononuclear cells, obtained in the third trimester of pregnancy.

DNA of the CDR3: TGTGCCAGCAGCCCGGGACTAGTCCTCAACGCGGGGGCTGGGGCCAACGTCCTGACTTTC. It encodes CASSPGLVLNAGAGANVLTF. V is TRBV7-4 and J is TRBJ2-6, with 8 bases aligning to TRBD2. V lost 5 bases, J lost 2 bases, and 17 bases stayed unmatched. Germline loops: CDR1 SGHVT, CDR2 SQSDAQ. The CDR3 loop spans 20 amino acids.